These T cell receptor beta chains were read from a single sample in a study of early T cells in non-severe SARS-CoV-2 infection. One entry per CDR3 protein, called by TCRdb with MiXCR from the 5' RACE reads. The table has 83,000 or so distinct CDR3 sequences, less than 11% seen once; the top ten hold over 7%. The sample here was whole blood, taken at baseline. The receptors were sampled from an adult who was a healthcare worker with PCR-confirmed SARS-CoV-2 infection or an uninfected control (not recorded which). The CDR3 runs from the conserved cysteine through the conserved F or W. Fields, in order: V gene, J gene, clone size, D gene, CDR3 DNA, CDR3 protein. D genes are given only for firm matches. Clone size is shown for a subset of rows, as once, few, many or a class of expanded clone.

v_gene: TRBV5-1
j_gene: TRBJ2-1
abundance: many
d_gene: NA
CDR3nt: TGCGCCAGCAGCTCCCCCGGTGCGGCGGTGGATTTCTTC
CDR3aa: CASSSPGAAVDFF

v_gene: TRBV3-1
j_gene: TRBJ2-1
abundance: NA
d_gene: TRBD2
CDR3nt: TGTGCCAGCAGCCAAGAAGAGGGAGGGATCCACAATGAGCAGTTCTTC
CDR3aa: CASSQEEGGIHNEQFF

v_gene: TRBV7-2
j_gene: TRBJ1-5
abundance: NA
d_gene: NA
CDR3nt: TGTGCCAGCAGCCTGGGCGCAGGGGATCAGCCCCAGCATTTT
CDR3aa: CASSLGAGDQPQHF

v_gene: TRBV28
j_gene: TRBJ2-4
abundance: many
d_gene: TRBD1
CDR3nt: TGTGCCAGCAGTTTAGCGGGGACAGGGCCCGCCAAAAACATTCAGTACTTC
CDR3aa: CASSLAGTGPAKNIQYF

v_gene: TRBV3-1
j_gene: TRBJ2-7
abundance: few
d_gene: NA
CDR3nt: TGTGCCAGCAGCCAAGAGACTTCGAAGACGTACTTC
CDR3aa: CASSQETSKTYF

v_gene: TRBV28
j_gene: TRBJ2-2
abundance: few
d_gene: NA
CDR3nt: TGTGCCAGCAGTTTAAGGGGACCGGTCGGGGAGCTGTTTTTT
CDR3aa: CASSLRGPVGELFF

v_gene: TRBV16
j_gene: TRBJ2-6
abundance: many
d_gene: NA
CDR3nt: TGTGCCAGCGGCCAAAGTATTGGGGCCAACGTCCTGACTTTC
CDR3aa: CASGQSIGANVLTF

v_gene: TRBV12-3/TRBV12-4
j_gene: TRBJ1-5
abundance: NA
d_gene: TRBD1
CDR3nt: TGTGCCAGCAGTTTGGAGACAGGGGTACGGAATCAGCCCCAGCATTTT
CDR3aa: CASSLETGVRNQPQHF

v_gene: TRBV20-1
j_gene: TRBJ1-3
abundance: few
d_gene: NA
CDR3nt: TGCAGTGCTAGCAGCCAGTCGGGAAACACCATATATTTT
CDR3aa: CSASSQSGNTIYF

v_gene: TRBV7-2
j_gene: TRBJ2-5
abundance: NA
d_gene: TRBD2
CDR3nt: TGTGCCAGCAGCTTAGCGCAAAGGGCTAGCGGGAGGGTTGAGACCCAGTACTTC
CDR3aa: CASSLAQRASGRVETQYF

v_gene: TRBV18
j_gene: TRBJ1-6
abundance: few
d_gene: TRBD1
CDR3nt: TGTGCCAGCTCACCTCGGACAGGACCCGAGGCGCCCCTCCATTTT
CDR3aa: CASSPRTGPEAPLHF

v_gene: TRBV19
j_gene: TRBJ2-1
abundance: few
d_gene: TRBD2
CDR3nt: TGTGCCAGTAGCCAGGGTAGCGGGAGCAACAATGAGCAGTTCTTC
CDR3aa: CASSQGSGSNNEQFF

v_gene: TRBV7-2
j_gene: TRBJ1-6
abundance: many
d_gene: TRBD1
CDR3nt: TGTGCCAGCAACCGGGACAGGTCTTCGGCCCTCCACTTT
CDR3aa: CASNRDRSSALHF

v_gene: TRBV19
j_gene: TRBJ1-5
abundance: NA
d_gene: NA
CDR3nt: TGTGCCAGTAGTACCGTCAGAAATCAGCCCCAGCATTTT
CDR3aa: CASSTVRNQPQHF

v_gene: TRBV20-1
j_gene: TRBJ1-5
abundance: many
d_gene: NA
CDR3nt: TGCAGTGCTTTTCCCCCGGGAGACAGGAGGCAGCCCCAGCATTTT
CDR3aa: CSAFPPGDRRQPQHF

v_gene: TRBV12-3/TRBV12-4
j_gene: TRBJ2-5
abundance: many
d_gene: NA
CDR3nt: TGTGCCAGCAGTCTACAGGAGGGGGGGGAGACCCAGTACTTC
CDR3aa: CASSLQEGGETQYF

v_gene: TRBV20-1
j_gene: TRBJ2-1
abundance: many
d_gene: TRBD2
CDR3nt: TGCAGTGCGGCCGGCACGGCGGGAGTAAGGAGTGAGCAGTTCTTC
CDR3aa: CSAAGTAGVRSEQFF

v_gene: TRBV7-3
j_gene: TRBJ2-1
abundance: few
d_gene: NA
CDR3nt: TGTGCCAGCAGCTTACGAGGCCACGGGTCCTACAATGAGCAGTTCTTC
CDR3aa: CASSLRGHGSYNEQFF

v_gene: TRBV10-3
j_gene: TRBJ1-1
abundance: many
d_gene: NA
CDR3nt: TGTGCCATCAGTGCGGGACAGAACACTGAAGCTTTCTTT
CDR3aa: CAISAGQNTEAFF

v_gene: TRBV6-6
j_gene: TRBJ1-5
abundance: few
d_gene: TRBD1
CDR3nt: TGTGCCAGCAGTTACCCCGGAACAGGGGGGAGCGATCAGCCCCAGCATTTT
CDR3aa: CASSYPGTGGSDQPQHF

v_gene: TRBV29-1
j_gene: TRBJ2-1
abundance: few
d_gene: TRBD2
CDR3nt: TGCAGCGCTGGCGGGAGGGCCCGGAATGAGCAGTTCTTC
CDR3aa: CSAGGRARNEQFF

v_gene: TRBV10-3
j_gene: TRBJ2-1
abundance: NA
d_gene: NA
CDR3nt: TGTGCCGTCGGGGCCGTCAATGAGCAGTTCTTC
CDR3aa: CAVGAVNEQFF

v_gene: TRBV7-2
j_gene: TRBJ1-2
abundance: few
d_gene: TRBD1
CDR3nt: TGTGCCAGCAGCAGAACGACAGGGTCCTATGGCTACACCTTC
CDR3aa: CASSRTTGSYGYTF

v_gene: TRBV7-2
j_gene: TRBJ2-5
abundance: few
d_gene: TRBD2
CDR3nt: TGTGCCAGCAGCCCTCCCCCGGGACTAGCGGGAGAGGAGACCCAGTACTTC
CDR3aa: CASSPPPGLAGEETQYF

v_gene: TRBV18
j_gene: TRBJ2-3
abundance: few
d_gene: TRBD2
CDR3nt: TGTGCCAGCTCACCCCAGGCCCCGGGACTAGCGGGCCGCACAGATACGCAGTATTTT
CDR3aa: CASSPQAPGLAGRTDTQYF

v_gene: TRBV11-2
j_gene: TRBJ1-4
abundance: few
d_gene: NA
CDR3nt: TGTGCCAGCAGCCCCTCTGGGTCGGCAACTAATGAAAAACTGTTTTTT
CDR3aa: CASSPSGSATNEKLFF

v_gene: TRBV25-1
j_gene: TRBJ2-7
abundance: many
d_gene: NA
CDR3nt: TGTGCCACCCGTCCGCGGGGGACAGGTGCCTACGAGCAGTACTTC
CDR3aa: CATRPRGTGAYEQYF

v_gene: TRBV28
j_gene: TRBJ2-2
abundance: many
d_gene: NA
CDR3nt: TGTGCCACCACCAGCAGGGGGGATACCGGGGAGCTGTTTTTT
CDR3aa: CATTSRGDTGELFF

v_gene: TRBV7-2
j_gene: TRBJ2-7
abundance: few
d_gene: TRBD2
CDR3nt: TGTGCCAGCAGCCATTGGACAGCGGGAGGTGCCTACGAGCAGTACTTC
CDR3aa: CASSHWTAGGAYEQYF

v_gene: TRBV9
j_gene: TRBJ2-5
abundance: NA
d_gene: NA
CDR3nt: TGTGCCAGCAATAGAGACCCAGCTCAAGAGACCCAGTACTTC
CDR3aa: CASNRDPAQETQYF

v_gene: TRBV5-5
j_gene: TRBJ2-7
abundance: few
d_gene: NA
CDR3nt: TGTGCCAGCAGCTTGCGGGGACCTCCCTACGAGCAGTACTTC
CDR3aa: CASSLRGPPYEQYF